This paragraph reports one T cell receptor (beta chain). Its target is unknown. A read error may produce the germline difference seen at one junction end. Full-length variable regions came from constant-region reverse primers plus semi-nested Nested Universal Primer A PCR. TCRdb used MiXCR to reprocess the 5' RACE reads, holding one entry per CDR3 protein. This table has about 61,000 distinct CDR3 sequences, more than 25% appearing once. Naive CD4+ T cells were purified with Tregs depleted by CD25. This CDR3 comprises 15 residues. Findings and caveats of the study: In terms of TCR gene usage, tumor memory CD4+ T cells clustered together with blood and lymph node memory CD4+ cells, as well as with lymph node naive CD4+ cells.

Input material: tumor-infiltrating naive CD4+ T cells sorted from the breast tumor. Subset: naive CD4+ T cells, CD4+CD45RA+CD25-. This sequence was found in a female donor with breast cancer. This chain joins TRBV12-3 or TRBV12-4 and TRBJ1-5; TRBD1 matches 8 bases. The CDR3 nucleotides are TGTGCCGGCAGCCTCGGGACAGGTATTAATCAGCCCCAGCATTTT. It is translated as CAGSLGTGINQPQHF.